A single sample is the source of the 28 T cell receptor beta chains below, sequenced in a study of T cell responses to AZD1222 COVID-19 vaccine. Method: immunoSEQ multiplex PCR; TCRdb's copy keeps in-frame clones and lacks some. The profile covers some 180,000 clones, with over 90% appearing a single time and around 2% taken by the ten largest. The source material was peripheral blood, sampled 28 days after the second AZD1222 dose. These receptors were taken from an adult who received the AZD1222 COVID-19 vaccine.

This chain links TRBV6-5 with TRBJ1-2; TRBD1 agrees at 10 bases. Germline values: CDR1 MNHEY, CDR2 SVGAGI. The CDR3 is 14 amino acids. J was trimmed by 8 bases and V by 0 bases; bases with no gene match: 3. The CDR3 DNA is TGTGCCAGCAGTTACTCGTGGACAGGGGGAGGCTACACCTTC. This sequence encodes CASSYSWTGGGYTF.

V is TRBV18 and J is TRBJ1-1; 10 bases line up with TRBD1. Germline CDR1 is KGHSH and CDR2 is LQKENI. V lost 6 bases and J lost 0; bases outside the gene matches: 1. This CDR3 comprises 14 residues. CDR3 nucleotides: TGTGCCAGCTCGGGACAGGGGATGAACACTGAAGCTTTCTTT. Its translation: CASSGQGMNTEAFF.

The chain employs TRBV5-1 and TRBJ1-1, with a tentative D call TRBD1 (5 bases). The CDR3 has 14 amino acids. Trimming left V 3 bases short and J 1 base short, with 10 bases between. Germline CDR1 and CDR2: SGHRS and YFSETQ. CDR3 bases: TGCGCCAGCAGCTCAGGACAAACGAACACTGAAGCTTTCTTT. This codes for CASSSGQTNTEAFF.

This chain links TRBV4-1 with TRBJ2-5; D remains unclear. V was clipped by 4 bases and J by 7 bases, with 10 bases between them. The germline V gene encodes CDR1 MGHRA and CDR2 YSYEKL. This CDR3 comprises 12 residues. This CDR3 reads CASSPPMGTQYF. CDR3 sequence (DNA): TGCGCCAGCAGCCCCCCAATGGGGACCCAGTACTTC.

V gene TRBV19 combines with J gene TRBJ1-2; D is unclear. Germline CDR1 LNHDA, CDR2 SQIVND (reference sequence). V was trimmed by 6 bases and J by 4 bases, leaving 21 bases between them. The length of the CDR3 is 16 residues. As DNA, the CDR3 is TGTGCCAGTAGAATAAACGGACCGACGTTCGGCTATGGCTACACCTTC. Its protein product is CASRINGPTFGYGYTF.

The CDR3 region has the DNA TGCGCCAGCAGCCCCGGGACAGGGTCAGATACGCAGTATTTT. Translating gives CASSPGTGSDTQYF. The chain combines TRBV5-1 with TRBJ2-3; 9 nucleotides line up with TRBD1. Germline V gene sequence: CDR1 SGHRS, CDR2 YFSETQ. After removal of 4 bases from V and 4 bases from J, the junction contained 4 bases not matched to a gene. This CDR3 region has 14 residues.

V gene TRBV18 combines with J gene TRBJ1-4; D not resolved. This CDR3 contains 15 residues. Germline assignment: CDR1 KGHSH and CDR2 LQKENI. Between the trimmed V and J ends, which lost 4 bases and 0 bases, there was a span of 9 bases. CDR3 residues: CASSQYTATNEKLFF. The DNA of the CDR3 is TGTGCCAGCTCACAGTACACTGCAACTAATGAAAAACTGTTTTTT. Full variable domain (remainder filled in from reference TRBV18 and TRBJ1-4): NAGVMQNPRHLVRRRGQEARLRCSPMKGHSHVYWYRQLPEEGLKFMVYLQKENIIDESGMPKERFSAEFPKEGPSILRIQQVVRGDSAAYFCASSQYTATNEKLFFGSGTQLSVL.

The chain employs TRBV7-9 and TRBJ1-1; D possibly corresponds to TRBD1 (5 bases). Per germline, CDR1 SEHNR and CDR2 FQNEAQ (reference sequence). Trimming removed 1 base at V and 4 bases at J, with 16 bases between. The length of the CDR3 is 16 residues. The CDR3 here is CASSLVGSGRGTEAFF. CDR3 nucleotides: TGTGCCAGCAGCTTAGTGGGGTCTGGGAGGGGCACTGAAGCTTTCTTT.

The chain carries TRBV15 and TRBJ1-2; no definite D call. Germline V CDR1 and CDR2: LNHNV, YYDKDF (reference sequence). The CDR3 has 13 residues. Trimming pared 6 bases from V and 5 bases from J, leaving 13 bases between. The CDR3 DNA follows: TGTGCCACCAGTCTACCGCCAGGTTATGGCTACACCTTC. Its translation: CATSLPPGYGYTF. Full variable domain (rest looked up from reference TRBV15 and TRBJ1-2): DAMVIQNPRYQVTQFGKPVTLSCSQTLNHNVMYWYQQKSSQAPKLLFHYYDKDFNNEADTPDNFQSRRPNTSFCFLDIRSPGLGDTAMYLCATSLPPGYGYTFGSGTRLTVV.

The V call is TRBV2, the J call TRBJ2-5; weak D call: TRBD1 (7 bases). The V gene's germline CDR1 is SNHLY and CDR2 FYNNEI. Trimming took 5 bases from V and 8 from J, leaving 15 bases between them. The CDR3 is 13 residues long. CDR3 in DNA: TGTGCCAGCAGTACGAGGACAGGACTAACCCAGTACTTC. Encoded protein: CASSTRTGLTQYF.

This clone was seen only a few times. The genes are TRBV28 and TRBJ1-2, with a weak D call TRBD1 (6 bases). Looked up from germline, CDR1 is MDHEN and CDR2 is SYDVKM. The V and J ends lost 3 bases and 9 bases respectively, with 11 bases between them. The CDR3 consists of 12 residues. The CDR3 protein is CASSLRGASYTF. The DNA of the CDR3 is TGTGCCAGCAGTTTGAGGGGGGCGAGCTACACCTTC.

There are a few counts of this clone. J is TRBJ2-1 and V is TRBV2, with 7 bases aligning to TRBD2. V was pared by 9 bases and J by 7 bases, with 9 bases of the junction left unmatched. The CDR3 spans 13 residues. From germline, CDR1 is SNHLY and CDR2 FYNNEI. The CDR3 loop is CASYPGLTNEQFF. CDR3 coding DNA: TGTGCCAGTTATCCGGGACTAACAAATGAGCAGTTCTTC. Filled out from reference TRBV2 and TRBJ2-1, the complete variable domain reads EPEVTQTPSHQVTQMGQEVILRCVPISNHLYFYWYRQILGQKVEFLVSFYNNEISEKSEIFDDQFSVERPDGSNFTLKIRSTKLEDSAMYFCASYPGLTNEQFFGPGTRLTVL.

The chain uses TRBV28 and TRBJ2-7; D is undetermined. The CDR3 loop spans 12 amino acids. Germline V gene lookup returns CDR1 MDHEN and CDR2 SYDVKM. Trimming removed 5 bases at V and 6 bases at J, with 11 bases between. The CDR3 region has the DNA TGTGCCAGCAGTCGGACCGGGCTCGAGCAGTACTTC. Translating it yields CASSRTGLEQYF.

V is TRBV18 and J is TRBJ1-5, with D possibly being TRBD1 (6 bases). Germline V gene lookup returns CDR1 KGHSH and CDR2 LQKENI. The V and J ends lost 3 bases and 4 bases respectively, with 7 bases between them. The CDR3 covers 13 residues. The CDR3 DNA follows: TGTGCCAGCTCACCCGGACAGAATCAGCCCCAGCATTTT. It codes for CASSPGQNQPQHF. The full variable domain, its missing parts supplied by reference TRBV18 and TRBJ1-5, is NAGVMQNPRHLVRRRGQEARLRCSPMKGHSHVYWYRQLPEEGLKFMVYLQKENIIDESGMPKERFSAEFPKEGPSILRIQQVVRGDSAAYFCASSPGQNQPQHFGDGTRLSIL.

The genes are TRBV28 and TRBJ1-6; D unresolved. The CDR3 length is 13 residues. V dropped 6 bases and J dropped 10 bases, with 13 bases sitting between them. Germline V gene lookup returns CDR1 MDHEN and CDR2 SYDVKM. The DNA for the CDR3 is TGTGCCAGCAGGACTGGGTCGCGGTCACCCCTCCACTTT. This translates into CASRTGSRSPLHF.

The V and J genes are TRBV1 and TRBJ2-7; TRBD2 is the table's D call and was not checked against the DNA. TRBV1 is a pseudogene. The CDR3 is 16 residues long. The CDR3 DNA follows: TGCACCAGCAGCAACCAGCGGGAGCCGATAAGGTACGAGCAGTACTTC. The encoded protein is CTSSNQREPIRYEQYF.

The CDR3 bases are TGTGCCAGCAGCGCCGGTTCCCGGGACAGTCAAGAGACCCAGTACTTC. Translation gives CASSAGSRDSQETQYF. The V gene is TRBV7-8, the J gene TRBJ2-5, with 7 bases identical to TRBD1. CDR3 length equals 16 residues. Per the germline V gene, CDR1 is SGHVS and CDR2 is FQNEAQ. V dropped 5 bases and J dropped 2; count of bases not matched to a gene: 11.

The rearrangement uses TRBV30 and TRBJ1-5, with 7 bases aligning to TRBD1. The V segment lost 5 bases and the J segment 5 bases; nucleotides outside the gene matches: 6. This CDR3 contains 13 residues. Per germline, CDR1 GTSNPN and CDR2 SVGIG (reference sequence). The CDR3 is CAWGSGQHQPQHF. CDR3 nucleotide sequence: TGTGCCTGGGGTTCGGGACAGCATCAGCCCCAGCATTTT.

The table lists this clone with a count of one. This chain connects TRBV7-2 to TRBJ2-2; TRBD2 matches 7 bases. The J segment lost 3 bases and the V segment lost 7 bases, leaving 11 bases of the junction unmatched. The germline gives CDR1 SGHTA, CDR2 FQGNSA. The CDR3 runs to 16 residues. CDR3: CASTLGLKYYTGELFF. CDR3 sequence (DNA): TGTGCCAGCACCCTGGGACTAAAGTACTACACCGGGGAGCTGTTTTTT.

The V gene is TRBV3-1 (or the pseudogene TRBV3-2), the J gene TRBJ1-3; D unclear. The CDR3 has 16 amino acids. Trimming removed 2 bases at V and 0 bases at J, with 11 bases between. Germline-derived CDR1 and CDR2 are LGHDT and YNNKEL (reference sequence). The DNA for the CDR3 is TGTGCCAGCAGCCAAAGAAGATCCTTCTCTGGAAACACCATATATTTT. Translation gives CASSQRRSFSGNTIYF.

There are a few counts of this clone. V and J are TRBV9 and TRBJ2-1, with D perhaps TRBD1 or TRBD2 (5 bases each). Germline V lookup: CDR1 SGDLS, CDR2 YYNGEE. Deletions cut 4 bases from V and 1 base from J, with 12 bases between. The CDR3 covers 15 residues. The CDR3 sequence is CASSSRGDSYNEQFF. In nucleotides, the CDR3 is TGTGCCAGCAGCTCCCGAGGGGATTCCTACAATGAGCAGTTCTTC. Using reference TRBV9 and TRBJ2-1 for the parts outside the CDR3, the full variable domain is DSGVTQTPKHLITATGQRVTLRCSPRSGDLSVYWYQQSLDQGLQFLIQYYNGEERAKGNILERFSAQQFPDLHSELNLSSLELGDSALYFCASSSRGDSYNEQFFGPGTRLTVL.

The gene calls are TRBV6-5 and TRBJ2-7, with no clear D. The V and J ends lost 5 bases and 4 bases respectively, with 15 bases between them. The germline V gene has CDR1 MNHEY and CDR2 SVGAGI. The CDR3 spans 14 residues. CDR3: CASSKRVNRYEQYF. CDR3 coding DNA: TGTGCCAGCAGTAAAAGGGTAAATCGGTACGAGCAGTACTTC.

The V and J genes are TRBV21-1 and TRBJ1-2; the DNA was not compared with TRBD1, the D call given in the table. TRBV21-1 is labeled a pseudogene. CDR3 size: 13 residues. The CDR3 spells CASSNRTDYGYTF. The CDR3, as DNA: TGTGCCAGCAGCAACCGGACAGACTATGGCTACACCTTC.

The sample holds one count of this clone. CDR3: CASSRRTGVATNEKLFF. In DNA form, the CDR3 reads TGTGCCAGCAGTCGACGGACAGGGGTTGCCACTAATGAAAAACTGTTTTTT. The rearrangement joins TRBV6-6 to TRBJ1-4; 9 bases are shared with TRBD1. From germline, CDR1 is MNHNY and CDR2 SVGAGI (reference sequence). This CDR3 has 17 amino acids. V shed 5 bases and J 2 bases; nucleotides not matched to a gene: 9.

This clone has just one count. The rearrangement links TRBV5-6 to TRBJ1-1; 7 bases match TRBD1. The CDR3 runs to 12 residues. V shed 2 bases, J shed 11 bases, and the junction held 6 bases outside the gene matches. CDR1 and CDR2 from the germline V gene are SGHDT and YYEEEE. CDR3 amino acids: CASSLGGAGAFF. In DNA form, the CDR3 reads TGTGCCAGCAGCTTAGGGGGCGCGGGTGCTTTCTTT. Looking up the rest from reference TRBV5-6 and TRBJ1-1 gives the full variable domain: DAGVTQSPTHLIKTRGQQVTLRCSPKSGHDTVSWYQQALGQGPQFIFQYYEEEERQRGNFPDRFSGHQFPNYSSELNVNALLLGDSALYLCASSLGGAGAFFGQGTRLTVV.

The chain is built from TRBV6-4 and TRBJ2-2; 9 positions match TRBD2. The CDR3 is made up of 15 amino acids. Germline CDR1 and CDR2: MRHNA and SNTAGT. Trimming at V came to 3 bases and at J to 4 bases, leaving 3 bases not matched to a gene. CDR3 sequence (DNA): TGTGCCAGCAGTGAAGGGACTAGCCCCACCGGGGAGCTGTTTTTT. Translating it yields CASSEGTSPTGELFF.

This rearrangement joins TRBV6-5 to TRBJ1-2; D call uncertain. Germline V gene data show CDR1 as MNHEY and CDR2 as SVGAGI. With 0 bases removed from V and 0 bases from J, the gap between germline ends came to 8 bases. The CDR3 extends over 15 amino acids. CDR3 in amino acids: CASSYSRGPNYGYTF. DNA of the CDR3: TGTGCCAGCAGTTACTCGCGGGGTCCTAACTATGGCTACACCTTC.

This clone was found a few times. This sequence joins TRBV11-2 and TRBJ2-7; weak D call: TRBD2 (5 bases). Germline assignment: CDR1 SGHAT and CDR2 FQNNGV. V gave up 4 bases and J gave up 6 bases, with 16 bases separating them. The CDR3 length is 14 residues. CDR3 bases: TGTGCCAGCAGCTCTAGTACTAGACGGGGCGAGCAGTACTTC. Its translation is CASSSSTRRGEQYF.